This T cell receptor (beta chain) appears in the sequencing data of a study of radiotherapy plus CTLA-4 blockade in lung cancer listed by TCRdb under 2018. Looking at the study overall: Objective responses were observed in 15% to 20% of enrolled patients, and disease control was achieved in 31%.

Deletion took 3 bases off V and 5 bases off J, with a span of 12 bases between the germline ends. The CDR3 holds 14 amino acids from the cysteine to the phenylalanine. This entry keeps only the CDR3 DNA: 42 bases, framed from base 1. The germline V gene yields SGHRS for CDR1 and YFSETQ for CDR2. Overall study outcomes, separate from this receptor: Early dynamic changes in blood T cell clones, together with increased serum interferon-beta after radiation, were reported as the strongest predictors of response. After treatment with radiotherapy and ipilimumab, TCR clones that came from tumors expanded in the peripheral blood.

The library was made by the immunoSEQ multiplex PCR assay. Entries here come from immuneACCESS through TCRdb and include only in-frame sequences with V and J called. Some clones fail to appear in such tables; in the studies checked, an unresolved V gene covers under half of the shortfall, and the cause of the remainder is unknown. This sample lists tens of thousands of clones; 60% to 80% were detected once. 7.5% of the sample goes to the ten largest clones. In this study, focal radiation therapy paired with CTLA-4 blockade (ipilimumab) was tested in patients who had chemo-refractory metastatic non-small-cell lung cancer. Comments on this clone: This receptor's antigen is unknown. Base qualities are not recorded, but no much larger clone differs from it by a single base.

Recombination joined TRBV5-1 with TRBJ2-1, with the D gene possibly TRBD1 or TRBD2, each one fitting 5 bases. The specimen was peripheral blood, collected from a patient treated with radiotherapy plus ipilimumab. The TCR comes from a human donor with non-small cell lung cancer who had stable disease on radiotherapy plus ipilimumab. The nucleotides are TGCGCCAGCAGCTACGGGACGGTTAACAATGAGCAGTTCTTC. Translation gives CASSYGTVNNEQFF.